The rows below give T cell receptor beta chains drawn from one sample of a study of T cell responses to AZD1222 COVID-19 vaccine. Produced via immunoSEQ multiplex PCR; TCRdb's table is partial and in-frame only. This table holds 100,000 to 150,000 clones, approximately 91% found once. The source material was peripheral blood, sampled 28 days after the second AZD1222 dose. These receptors all stem from an adult who received the AZD1222 COVID-19 vaccine. Both conserved end residues are part of each CDR3. D genes are given only for firm matches. Clone sizes are given selectively: once, few, many, or a class where the clone is expanded.

cdr3_nt: TGTGCCAGCAGCTTAGCGGGGGGGTCCGAGCAGTTCTTC
cdr3_aa: CASSLAGGSEQFF
clone_size: -
d_call: TRBD2
j_call: TRBJ2-1
v_call: TRBV7-9

cdr3_nt: TGTGCCAGCGCCAGGACAGTCTATGGCTACACCTTC
cdr3_aa: CASARTVYGYTF
clone_size: -
d_call: -
j_call: TRBJ1-2
v_call: TRBV2

cdr3_nt: TGTGCCAGTAGTCCCGGGACGCCGAACACTGAAGCTTTCTTT
cdr3_aa: CASSPGTPNTEAFF
clone_size: -
d_call: -
j_call: TRBJ1-1
v_call: TRBV19

cdr3_nt: TGTGCCAGCAGTCGGGACTCCTCCCCTCAGACCCAGTACTTC
cdr3_aa: CASSRDSSPQTQYF
clone_size: -
d_call: -
j_call: TRBJ2-5
v_call: TRBV6-2/TRBV6-3

cdr3_nt: TGTGCCAGTAGTGATCAAGGTGACATACGAGATACGCAGTATTTT
cdr3_aa: CASSDQGDIRDTQYF
clone_size: -
d_call: -
j_call: TRBJ2-3
v_call: TRBV19

cdr3_nt: TGTGCCAGCCGACAGGGAACAGGGAATCAGCCCCAGCATTTT
cdr3_aa: CASRQGTGNQPQHF
clone_size: -
d_call: TRBD1
j_call: TRBJ1-5
v_call: TRBV5-5

cdr3_nt: TGTGCCTGGAGTGCGGTAGGACGGACTAACTATGGCTACACCTTC
cdr3_aa: CAWSAVGRTNYGYTF
clone_size: -
d_call: -
j_call: TRBJ1-2
v_call: TRBV30

cdr3_nt: TGTGCCAGCTCACCCCTCGGACAAGGGGAAGGGCTAGGGGCCAAAAACATTCAGTACTTC
cdr3_aa: CASSPLGQGEGLGAKNIQYF
clone_size: -
d_call: -
j_call: TRBJ2-4
v_call: TRBV18

cdr3_nt: TGTGCCAGCAGAAACACCGGGGAGCTGTTTTTT
cdr3_aa: CASRNTGELFF
clone_size: -
d_call: -
j_call: TRBJ2-2
v_call: TRBV12-3/TRBV12-4

cdr3_nt: TGTGCCAGTAGTATCGGGACAGAGAATCAGCCCCAGCATTTT
cdr3_aa: CASSIGTENQPQHF
clone_size: -
d_call: TRBD1
j_call: TRBJ1-5
v_call: TRBV19

cdr3_nt: TGTGCCATCAGACCCTCGACAGACTACACTGAAGCTTTCTTT
cdr3_aa: CAIRPSTDYTEAFF
clone_size: -
d_call: -
j_call: TRBJ1-1
v_call: TRBV10-3

cdr3_nt: TGTGCCAGCAGCCAAGTGGCAAACACCGGGGAGCTGTTTTTT
cdr3_aa: CASSQVANTGELFF
clone_size: -
d_call: -
j_call: TRBJ2-2
v_call: TRBV3-1/TRBV3-2

cdr3_nt: TGTGCCAGCAGCACCAATAGCGGGGTCTCTATCAATGAGCAGTTCTTC
cdr3_aa: CASSTNSGVSINEQFF
clone_size: -
d_call: TRBD2
j_call: TRBJ2-1
v_call: TRBV3-1/TRBV3-2

cdr3_nt: TGCAGTGCTGGTGGGGGGAACACTGAAGCTTTCTTT
cdr3_aa: CSAGGGNTEAFF
clone_size: -
d_call: -
j_call: TRBJ1-1
v_call: TRBV20-1

cdr3_nt: TGTGCCAGCAGTTCCGGACAAGAATATGGCTACACCTTC
cdr3_aa: CASSSGQEYGYTF
clone_size: -
d_call: -
j_call: TRBJ1-2
v_call: TRBV6-5

cdr3_nt: TGTGCCAGCAGCCTTCGACCGAACACTGAAGCTTTCTTT
cdr3_aa: CASSLRPNTEAFF
clone_size: -
d_call: -
j_call: TRBJ1-1
v_call: TRBV13

cdr3_nt: TGTGCCAGCAGCCGTACAGGGGGCAGTCAGCCCCAGCATTTT
cdr3_aa: CASSRTGGSQPQHF
clone_size: -
d_call: TRBD1
j_call: TRBJ1-5
v_call: TRBV6-2/TRBV6-3

cdr3_nt: TGTGCCACCAGCAGACCCGGACAGGTTCGGGAGACCCAGTACTTC
cdr3_aa: CATSRPGQVRETQYF
clone_size: -
d_call: TRBD1
j_call: TRBJ2-5
v_call: TRBV15

cdr3_nt: TGTGCCACCAGCAGACCGGCAGGGGGACGGTCCACTGAAGCTTTCTTT
cdr3_aa: CATSRPAGGRSTEAFF
clone_size: -
d_call: TRBD1
j_call: TRBJ1-1
v_call: TRBV15

cdr3_nt: TGTGCCAGCAGGGGGAACACTGAAGCTTTCTTT
cdr3_aa: CASRGNTEAFF
clone_size: -
d_call: -
j_call: TRBJ1-1
v_call: TRBV7-9

cdr3_nt: TGTGCCAGCTCAAATAGGGGTTCGGGCTCTGGGGCCAACGTCCTGACTTTC
cdr3_aa: CASSNRGSGSGANVLTF
clone_size: few
d_call: -
j_call: TRBJ2-6
v_call: TRBV18

cdr3_nt: TGTGCCAGCAGCTTACAGTGGGACTTATCTGGAAACACCATATATTTT
cdr3_aa: CASSLQWDLSGNTIYF
clone_size: -
d_call: -
j_call: TRBJ1-3
v_call: TRBV7-2

cdr3_nt: TGCGCCAGCAGCCAAGACCAGGAGACCCAGTACTTC
cdr3_aa: CASSQDQETQYF
clone_size: few
d_call: -
j_call: TRBJ2-5
v_call: TRBV4-3

cdr3_nt: TGCGCCAGCAGCCAAGTCCCCCAGGGGCCTGTGTGGGAAAAACTGTTTTTT
cdr3_aa: CASSQVPQGPVWEKLFF
clone_size: -
d_call: -
j_call: TRBJ1-4
v_call: TRBV4-1

cdr3_nt: TGTGCCAGCTCACCGGCAGGGGATAGCAATCAGCCCCAGCATTTT
cdr3_aa: CASSPAGDSNQPQHF
clone_size: -
d_call: -
j_call: TRBJ1-5
v_call: TRBV18

cdr3_nt: TGCGCCAGCAGCCCCCTGGACGGCAACATGAACACTGAAGCTTTCTTT
cdr3_aa: CASSPLDGNMNTEAFF
clone_size: once
d_call: -
j_call: TRBJ1-1
v_call: TRBV4-1

cdr3_nt: TGTGCCAGTAATCATCGACAGTTCACCGGGGAGCTGTTTTTT
cdr3_aa: CASNHRQFTGELFF
clone_size: once
d_call: -
j_call: TRBJ2-2
v_call: TRBV6-6

cdr3_nt: TGTGCCAGCAGGGGACAGGGAATCTGGTATGGCTACACCTTC
cdr3_aa: CASRGQGIWYGYTF
clone_size: few
d_call: TRBD1
j_call: TRBJ1-2
v_call: TRBV6-5

cdr3_nt: TGTGCCAGCTCGTCACAGGGATGGTCGGATCAGCCCCAGCATTTT
cdr3_aa: CASSSQGWSDQPQHF
clone_size: few
d_call: -
j_call: TRBJ1-5
v_call: TRBV18

cdr3_nt: TGTGCCAGTCACCGGGGGAGCGATCAGCCCCAGCATTTT
cdr3_aa: CASHRGSDQPQHF
clone_size: once
d_call: -
j_call: TRBJ1-5
v_call: TRBV19

cdr3_nt: TGTGCCTGGGATGCCACAGCAAACACCGGGGAGCTGTTTTTT
cdr3_aa: CAWDATANTGELFF
clone_size: -
d_call: -
j_call: TRBJ2-2
v_call: TRBV30

cdr3_nt: TGCGCCAGCAGCCAAGCTACAGGGGGCGCGAGAGGCTACACCTTC
cdr3_aa: CASSQATGGARGYTF
clone_size: -
d_call: TRBD1
j_call: TRBJ1-2
v_call: TRBV4-3

cdr3_nt: TGTGCCAGCAGTTTAATTAGTTCACCCCTCCACTTT
cdr3_aa: CASSLISSPLHF
clone_size: -
d_call: -
j_call: TRBJ1-6
v_call: TRBV12-3/TRBV12-4

cdr3_nt: TGTGCCACCAGTGATGGGACAGAAATTAATTCACCCCTCCACTTT
cdr3_aa: CATSDGTEINSPLHF
clone_size: -
d_call: TRBD1
j_call: TRBJ1-6
v_call: TRBV24-1

cdr3_nt: TGCAGCGCAGGGGGCAGGGGCACAGATACGCAGTATTTT
cdr3_aa: CSAGGRGTDTQYF
clone_size: -
d_call: TRBD1
j_call: TRBJ2-3
v_call: TRBV29-1

cdr3_nt: TGTGCCAGCATAAGGACTAGCGGGAGTGATACGCAGTATTTT
cdr3_aa: CASIRTSGSDTQYF
clone_size: -
d_call: TRBD2
j_call: TRBJ2-3
v_call: TRBV6-5

cdr3_nt: TGTGCCAGCAGTTACGAGGCCGCCTATGGCTACACCTTC
cdr3_aa: CASSYEAAYGYTF
clone_size: once
d_call: -
j_call: TRBJ1-2
v_call: TRBV6-5

cdr3_nt: TGTGCCACCAGTGATTACAGGAACACTGAAGCTTTCTTT
cdr3_aa: CATSDYRNTEAFF
clone_size: once
d_call: -
j_call: TRBJ1-1
v_call: TRBV24-1

cdr3_nt: TGTGCCAGCAGCTTGGGGGCAGGGATCACCGGGGAGCTGTTTTTT
cdr3_aa: CASSLGAGITGELFF
clone_size: -
d_call: -
j_call: TRBJ2-2
v_call: TRBV5-6

cdr3_nt: TGTGCCAGCAGCTTAATTAAGGGGGCAAGTGGAAACACCATATATTTT
cdr3_aa: CASSLIKGASGNTIYF
clone_size: -
d_call: TRBD1
j_call: TRBJ1-3
v_call: TRBV7-9